This T cell receptor beta chain was identified in a study of T cell repertoires in cytomegalovirus infection. A single record per CDR3 protein comes from TCRdb applying MiXCR to the reads. The data contain some 150,000 distinct CDR3 sequences, about 31% of them singletons. Note on this clonotype: Its cognate antigen is unknown.

The CDR3 has 13 amino acids. Germline V gene lookup returns CDR1 MNHEY and CDR2 SVGAGI. The V gene end was trimmed by 4 bases and the J gene end by 3 bases; junction bases not matched to a gene: 3. The chain carries TRBV6-5 and TRBJ2-7, with TRBD1 identical over 7 bases. This clonotype originated in a human donor in good health (CMV status not recorded). Some clones in this sample may be carry-over from other donors' samples. The input for sequencing was CD8+ T cells from cultured PBMCs, taken from culture after CMV antigen stimulation. The CDR3, as DNA: TGTGCCAGCAGTTCGGGACAGAACTACGAGCAGTACTTC. This translates into CASSSGQNYEQYF.